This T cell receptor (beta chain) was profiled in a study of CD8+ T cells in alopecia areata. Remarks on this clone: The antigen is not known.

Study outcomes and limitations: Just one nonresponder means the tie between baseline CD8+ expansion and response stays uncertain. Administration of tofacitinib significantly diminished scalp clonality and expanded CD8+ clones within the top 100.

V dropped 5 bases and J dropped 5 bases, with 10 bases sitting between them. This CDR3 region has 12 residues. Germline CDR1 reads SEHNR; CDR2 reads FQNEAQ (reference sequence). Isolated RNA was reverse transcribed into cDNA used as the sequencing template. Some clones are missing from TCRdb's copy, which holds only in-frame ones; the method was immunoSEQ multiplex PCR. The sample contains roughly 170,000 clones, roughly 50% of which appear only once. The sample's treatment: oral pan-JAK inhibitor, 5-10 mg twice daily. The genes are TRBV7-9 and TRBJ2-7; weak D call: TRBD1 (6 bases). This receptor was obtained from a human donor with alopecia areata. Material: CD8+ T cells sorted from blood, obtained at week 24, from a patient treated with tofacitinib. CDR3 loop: CASSGQLHEQYF. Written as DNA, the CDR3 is TGTGCCAGCAGCGGACAGCTTCACGAGCAGTACTTC.